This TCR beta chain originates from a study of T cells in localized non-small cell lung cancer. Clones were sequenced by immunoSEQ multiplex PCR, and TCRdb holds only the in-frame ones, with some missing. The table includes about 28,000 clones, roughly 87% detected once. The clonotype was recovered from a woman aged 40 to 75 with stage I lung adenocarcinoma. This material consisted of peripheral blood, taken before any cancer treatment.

The CDR3 is CASSFDQRVWEFF. CDR3 DNA: TGCGCCAGCAGCTTCGATCAAAGAGTCTGGGAGTTCTTC. V is TRBV5-1 and J is TRBJ2-1; no reliable D call. V was clipped by 2 bases and J by 14 bases, with 17 bases between them. Germline CDR1 and CDR2: SGHRS and YFSETQ. The CDR3 loop spans 13 amino acids.